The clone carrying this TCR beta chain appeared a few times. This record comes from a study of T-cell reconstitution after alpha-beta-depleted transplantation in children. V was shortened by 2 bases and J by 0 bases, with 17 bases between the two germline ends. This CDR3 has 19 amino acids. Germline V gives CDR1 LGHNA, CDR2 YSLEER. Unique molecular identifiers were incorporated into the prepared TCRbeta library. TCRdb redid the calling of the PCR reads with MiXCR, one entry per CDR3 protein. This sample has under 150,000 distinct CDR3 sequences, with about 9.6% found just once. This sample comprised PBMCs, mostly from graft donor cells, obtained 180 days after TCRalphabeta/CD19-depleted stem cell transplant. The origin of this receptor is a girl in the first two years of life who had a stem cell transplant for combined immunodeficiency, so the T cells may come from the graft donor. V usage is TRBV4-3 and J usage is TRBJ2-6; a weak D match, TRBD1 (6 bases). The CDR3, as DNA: TGCGCCAGCAGCCAAAGAAAAACAGGGAAAATCTCTGGGGCCAACGTCCTGACTTTC. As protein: CASSQRKTGKISGANVLTF.